These 31 T cell receptor beta chains share one sample of origin, sequenced in a study of shared clonotypes between healthy human individuals. Data came from immunoSEQ multiplex PCR; TCRdb stores just in-frame clones and leaves some out. The sample carries approximately 2.4 million clones, nearly 97% recorded once. Sequenced input: naive CD4+ T cells sorted from blood. Subset reported: CD45RA+ positively selected. The receptors stem from a man younger than 35 in good health.

This rearrangement joins TRBV5-4 to TRBJ2-3; TRBD2 aligns across 7 bases. Germline CDR1 is SGHNT and CDR2 is YYREEE (reference sequence). The CDR3 runs 16 residues. The ends lost 0 bases at V and 6 bases at J; junction bases unmatched: 10. The CDR3 region is CASSLAVGGHGDTQYF. In nucleotides, the CDR3 is TGTGCCAGCAGCTTGGCGGTGGGAGGGCACGGCGATACGCAGTATTTT.

This chain uses TRBV10-3 with TRBJ2-2, with 7 positions matching TRBD1. V shed 8 bases and J 4 bases; nucleotides not matched to a gene: 4. The germline V gene has CDR1 ENHRY and CDR2 SYGVKD. This CDR3 is built from 13 residues. CDR3 in DNA: TGTGCCATCCAACAGGGGTTCACCGGGGAGCTGTTTTTT. Protein product: CAIQQGFTGELFF.

J is TRBJ2-3 and V is TRBV5-4; 11 bases fit TRBD2. CDR1 and CDR2 (germline): SGHNT, YYREEE (reference sequence). V shed 4 bases, J shed 2 bases, and the junction held 9 bases outside the gene matches. This CDR3 spans 17 amino acids. CDR3 nucleotides: TGTGCCAGCAGCAAGGGACTAGCGGAGATAAACACAGATACGCAGTATTTT. Residues: CASSKGLAEINTDTQYF.

This clone was seen only once. The CDR3 DNA reads as TGTGCCAGCAGTTACGCCGAGGGTTCTCCTTACAATGAGCAGTTCTTC. It specifies CASSYAEGSPYNEQFF. This sequence joins TRBV6-5 and TRBJ2-1; possibly TRBD2 for D (5 bases). Germline V CDR1 and CDR2: MNHEY, SVGAGI. The V end lost 2 bases, the J end lost 4 bases, and 15 bases lay between the germline ends. This CDR3 has 16 residues.

On this clone itself: Other nucleotide sequences from this sample produce the same CDR3. The gene calls are TRBV29-1 and TRBJ2-5; tentatively, D is TRBD1 or TRBD2 (5 bases each). Trimming removed 1 base at V and 5 bases at J, with 8 bases between. This CDR3 is 12 amino acids long. Germline V gene lookup returns CDR1 SQVTM and CDR2 ANQGSEA. CDR3 in amino acids: CSVEGGAETQYF. CDR3 nucleotide sequence: TGCAGCGTTGAAGGAGGGGCCGAGACCCAGTACTTC. The entire variable domain, with the rest obtained from reference TRBV29-1 and TRBJ2-5, is as follows: SAVISQKPSRDICQRGTSLTIQCQVDSQVTMMFWYRQQPGQSLTLIATANQGSEATYESGFVIDKFPISRPNLTFSTLTVSNMSPEDSSIYLCSVEGGAETQYFGPGTRLLVL.

This clone was counted a few times. Other DNA sequences in the same sample also yield this CDR3. This chain joins TRBV15 and TRBJ2-5; D is uncertain. Germline V gives CDR1 LNHNV, CDR2 YYDKDF (reference sequence). Trimming pared 0 bases from V and 4 bases from J, leaving 6 bases between. This CDR3 contains 13 residues. This chain's CDR3 is CATSRDPGETQYF. The CDR3 coding sequence is TGTGCCACCAGCAGAGATCCAGGAGAGACCCAGTACTTC.

This chain joins TRBV13 and TRBJ2-3; possibly TRBD2 for D (6 bases). Trimming cost V 1 base and J 10 bases, with 21 bases left between them. The CDR3 length is 16 residues. Germline lookup yields CDR1 PRHDT and CDR2 FYEKMQ (reference sequence). CDR3 region: CASSLAGLAEGYSQYF. The CDR3, as DNA: TGTGCCAGCAGCTTAGCAGGGTTAGCGGAGGGTTATTCGCAGTATTTT.

V usage is TRBV6-5 and J usage is TRBJ1-3; 8 bases align to TRBD1. Unmatched junction bases numbered 1, after V lost 0 bases and J lost 0 bases. Germline CDR1 is MNHEY and CDR2 is SVGAGI. The CDR3 consists of 16 residues. The DNA for the CDR3 is TGTGCCAGCAGTTACTCCCAGGGGGCCTCTGGAAACACCATATATTTT. Protein product: CASSYSQGASGNTIYF.

V gene TRBV10-3 combines with J gene TRBJ1-2, with a weak D call TRBD1 (5 bases). CDR1 is ENHRY and CDR2 is SYGVKD in the germline V gene. V lost 2 bases and J lost 10, with 29 bases in between. This CDR3 has 18 residues. The DNA for the CDR3 is TGTGCCATCAGTGAGGGCTCTCCCCAAAATGTGGGGGTTGTAGTCTACACCTTC. It codes for CAISEGSPQNVGVVVYTF.

The chain links TRBV5-6 to TRBJ1-2, with D uncertain. The V gene lost 6 bases and the J gene lost 4 bases, with 16 bases spanning the gap. The germline CDR1 and CDR2 sequences are SGHDT and YYEEEE. There are 14 residues in the CDR3. CDR3 nucleotide sequence: TGTGCCAGCACCCAAGAGGGCAGATTCTATGGCTACACCTTC. Its translation is CASTQEGRFYGYTF.

Comment on this clone: Within the sample, other DNA sequences also encode this same CDR3. This rearrangement joins TRBV5-1 to TRBJ1-1; D possibly corresponds to TRBD1 (5 bases). The CDR3 sequence is 14 residues long. The germline V gene encodes CDR1 SGHRS and CDR2 YFSETQ. Trimming pared 2 bases from V and 0 bases from J, leaving 8 bases between. For the CDR3, the DNA is TGCGCCAGCAGCTTCCAGGGTCTGAACACTGAAGCTTTCTTT. Encoded protein: CASSFQGLNTEAFF.

V and J are TRBV5-1 and TRBJ1-6; D uncertain. V gave up 0 bases and J gave up 7 bases, with 11 bases separating them. The CDR3 is 15 amino acids. Germline CDR1 is SGHRS and CDR2 is YFSETQ. CDR3 region: CASSLETDLNSPLHF. The CDR3 DNA reads as TGCGCCAGCAGCTTGGAGACGGATTTAAATTCACCCCTCCACTTT.

This chain links TRBV6-1 with TRBJ2-7; 14 bases fit TRBD2. The CDR3 is 16 amino acids. Germline V CDR1 and CDR2: MNHNS, SASEGT. With V trimmed by 3 bases and J by 7 bases, 8 bases remained unmatched. The CDR3 coding sequence is TGTGCCAGCAGTGAGGGGACTAGCGGGAGTACTAGAGAGCAGTACTTC. This encodes CASSEGTSGSTREQYF.

The chain carries TRBV5-4 and TRBJ2-3; TRBD2 matches 10 bases. Trimming removed 4 bases from V and 2 bases from J; junction bases left unmatched: 7. This CDR3 region has 16 residues. CDR1 and CDR2 (germline): SGHNT, YYREEE (reference sequence). The CDR3 region is CASSVVLAGYTDTQYF. In DNA form, the CDR3 reads TGTGCCAGCAGCGTCGTACTAGCGGGGTACACAGATACGCAGTATTTT.

This clone has only a few counts. Other DNA sequences within the sample encode an identical CDR3. The genes are TRBV18 and TRBJ2-5, with 8 nucleotides matching TRBD1. Germline V gene sequence: CDR1 KGHSH, CDR2 LQKENI. CDR3 length: 13 residues. V lost 3 bases and J lost 4; bases outside the gene matches: 1. This chain's CDR3 is CASSPGTGETQYF. In DNA form, the CDR3 reads TGTGCCAGCTCACCCGGGACAGGAGAGACCCAGTACTTC.

This chain connects TRBV5-1 to TRBJ2-7; weak D call: TRBD2 (6 bases). CDR1 and CDR2 (germline): SGHRS, YFSETQ. The CDR3 totals 14 residues. Trimming took 5 bases from V and 2 from J, leaving 14 bases between them. CDR3 DNA: TGCGCCAGCAGGAGAGAAGGAGGGCCCTACGAGCAGTACTTC. It translates to CASRREGGPYEQYF.

V is TRBV30 and J is TRBJ1-5; D call uncertain. The CDR3 runs 12 residues. Trimming took 7 bases from V and 2 from J, leaving 9 bases between them. Looked up from germline, CDR1 is GTSNPN and CDR2 is SVGIG (reference sequence). The CDR3 DNA reads as TGTGCCTCGGGGTCGGGCAATCAGCCCCAGCATTTT. Its translation: CASGSGNQPQHF.

The chain joins TRBV5-1 to TRBJ2-3; D may be TRBD1 (5 bases). Germline assignment: CDR1 SGHRS and CDR2 YFSETQ. The ends were cut back, 4 bases at V and 4 bases at J, with 16 bases in the middle. The CDR3 has 15 residues. Here the CDR3 DNA reads TGCGCCAGCAGCATCCAACAGGTGGGCGCAGATACGCAGTATTTT. This codes for CASSIQQVGADTQYF.

The chain is built from TRBV2 and TRBJ1-3; D ambiguous. Trimming shortened V by 6 bases and J by 4 bases, and 10 bases separated the two germline ends. Germline CDR1 is SNHLY and CDR2 is FYNNEI. This CDR3 has 13 residues. In DNA form, the CDR3 reads TGTGCCAGCAGGGACGAGGCCGGAAACACCATATATTTT. This translates into CASRDEAGNTIYF. Combining the CDR3 with reference TRBV2 and TRBJ1-3 gives the whole variable domain EPEVTQTPSHQVTQMGQEVILRCVPISNHLYFYWYRQILGQKVEFLVSFYNNEISEKSEIFDDQFSVERPDGSNFTLKIRSTKLEDSAMYFCASRDEAGNTIYFGEGSWLTVV.

This sequence joins TRBV5-6 and TRBJ1-3, with TRBD1 as a possible D gene (5 bases). The CDR3 runs to 17 residues. The germline gives CDR1 SGHDT, CDR2 YYEEEE. Trimming shortened V by 3 bases and J by 7 bases, and 23 bases separated the two germline ends. CDR3 protein: CASSSKRLTGLRNTIYF. The CDR3 coding sequence is TGTGCCAGCAGCTCGAAACGTCTGACGGGGCTGAGGAACACCATATATTTT.

In regard to this clone: This sample also contains other DNA sequences that code for the same CDR3. V and J are TRBV5-1 and TRBJ2-3, with TRBD2 identical over 9 bases. Per germline, CDR1 SGHRS and CDR2 YFSETQ. V lost 3 bases and J lost 0; bases outside the gene matches: 5. The CDR3 spans 16 residues. The CDR3 reads CASSSGLAGSTDTQYF. The CDR3 nucleotides are TGCGCCAGCAGCTCGGGCCTAGCGGGGAGCACAGATACGCAGTATTTT. The full variable domain, rest sourced from reference TRBV5-1 and TRBJ2-3, is KAGVTQTPRYLIKTRGQQVTLSCSPISGHRSVSWYQQTPGQGLQFLFEYFSETQRNKGNFPGRFSGRQFSNSRSEMNVSTLELGDSALYLCASSSGLAGSTDTQYFGPGTRLTVL.

The rearrangement uses TRBV29-1 and TRBJ1-2; TRBD1 agrees at 8 bases. J was trimmed by 6 bases and V by 6 bases; bases with no gene match: 9. The CDR3 runs 13 residues. Germline V gene sequence: CDR1 SQVTM, CDR2 ANQGSEA. The CDR3 loop is CSVDRGQKDGYTF. CDR3 DNA sequence: TGCAGCGTCGACAGGGGCCAGAAAGATGGCTACACCTTC.

The rearrangement uses TRBV6-6 and TRBJ2-3; TRBD2 matches at 8 bases. Germline CDR1 and CDR2: MNHNY and SVGAGI (reference sequence). The CDR3 is made up of 13 amino acids. V lost 8 bases and J lost 5; bases outside the gene matches: 6. In DNA, the CDR3 is TGTGCCAGCTGGACTAGCTCGGGAGATACGCAGTATTTT. It is translated as CASWTSSGDTQYF.

The chain carries TRBV7-2 and TRBJ2-3, with D possibly TRBD2 on 6 matching bases. The CDR3 is made up of 15 amino acids. The germline V and J ends were trimmed by 2 bases and 1 base, with 10 bases remaining between them. CDR1 and CDR2 (germline): SGHTA, FQGNSA. This CDR3 is CASSLPRGGTDTQYF. The CDR3 coding sequence is TGTGCCAGCAGCTTACCGCGCGGGGGCACAGATACGCAGTATTTT. Combining the CDR3 with reference TRBV7-2 and TRBJ2-3 gives the whole variable domain GAGVSQSPSNKVTEKGKDVELRCDPISGHTALYWYRQSLGQGLEFLIYFQGNSAPDKSGLPSDRFSAERTGGSVSTLTIQRTQQEDSAVYLCASSLPRGGTDTQYFGPGTRLTVL.

The rearrangement uses TRBV6-6 and TRBJ2-3, with 7 positions matching TRBD1. CDR1 is MNHNY, CDR2 SVGAGI, per germline (reference sequence). Unmatched junction bases numbered 8, after V lost 9 bases and J lost 2 bases. The CDR3 sequence is 14 residues long. The CDR3 coding sequence is TGTGCCAGTGTTCACGGGACAGTCACAGATACGCAGTATTTT. This sequence encodes CASVHGTVTDTQYF.

The chain couples TRBV7-3 to TRBJ2-1; perhaps TRBD1 as D (5 bases). Germline-derived CDR1 and CDR2 are SGHTA and FQGTGA. CDR3 length: 16 residues. V lost 1 base, J lost 3 bases, and 13 bases lay in between. This CDR3 is CASSLKGASLYNEQFF. Here the CDR3 DNA reads TGTGCCAGCAGCTTAAAAGGGGCGAGCCTCTACAATGAGCAGTTCTTC.

The chain is built from TRBV7-9 and TRBJ1-2; 9 nucleotides match TRBD1. After removal of 1 base from V and 0 bases from J, the junction contained 3 bases not matched to a gene. CDR1 and CDR2 (germline): SEHNR, FQNEAQ (reference sequence). CDR3 length: 16 residues. The CDR3 DNA reads as TGTGCCAGCAGCTTAGGGGACAGGGAGGCTAACTATGGCTACACCTTC. Translating it yields CASSLGDREANYGYTF.

CDR3 in amino acids: CASGSRAYGYTF. The CDR3 region has the DNA TGTGCTAGTGGTTCTAGGGCCTATGGCTACACCTTC. The V gene is TRBV12-5, the J gene TRBJ1-2; D is ambiguous. This CDR3 has 12 residues. The V and J ends lost 4 bases and 4 bases respectively, with 7 bases between them. The germline V gene has CDR1 LGHNT and CDR2 FRNRAP.

The chain carries TRBV5-1 and TRBJ2-7; maybe TRBD1 (5 bases). V lost 4 bases to trimming and J lost 3 bases, with 8 bases between them. The V gene's germline CDR1 is SGHRS and CDR2 YFSETQ. This CDR3 is 12 amino acids long. CDR3 DNA sequence: TGCGCCAGCAGCCACGACAGCTACGAGCAGTACTTC. This sequence encodes CASSHDSYEQYF.

The V and J genes are TRBV7-2 and TRBJ2-3; TRBD2 matches 10 bases. Germline CDR1 is SGHTA and CDR2 is FQGNSA. J lost 3 bases, V lost 0 bases, and 12 bases had no gene match. The length of the CDR3 is 19 residues. The CDR3 DNA reads as TGTGCCAGCAGCTTAGCGCTGATAAAGCGGGAGGGGGAAACAGATACGCAGTATTTT. It translates to CASSLALIKREGETDTQYF.

The rearrangement links TRBV10-3 to TRBJ1-4, with unresolved D. Germline CDR1 is ENHRY and CDR2 is SYGVKD. The CDR3 length is 12 residues. Trimming stripped 8 bases from V and 4 bases from J, with 8 bases between. The CDR3 loop is CAIGGNNEKLFF. The CDR3 DNA follows: TGTGCCATCGGTGGGAATAATGAAAAACTGTTTTTT.